The T cell receptor (beta chain) described here comes from a study of T cell repertoires in cytomegalovirus infection. Study at large: Shared public TCR beta signatures pointed to both CMV infection and a matching HLA type. Overall study findings and caveats: The ex vivo response was dominated by HLA-C-restricted CMV-specific TCR beta clonotypes.

Germline V lookup: CDR1 KGHSH, CDR2 LQKENI. The CDR3 totals 11 residues. The germline V and J ends were trimmed by 2 bases and 5 bases, with 3 bases remaining between them. TCRdb ran MiXCR on the reads and lists one entry per CDR3 protein. Of 300,000 or so distinct CDR3 sequences listed, 8% to 10% are singletons. Many counts were recorded for this clonotype. What it binds is not known. The material sequenced was PBMCs. This chain joins TRBV18 and TRBJ2-5; D is unclear. The sequence was collected from a human donor in good health (CMV status not recorded). Some clones in this sample may be carry-over from other donors' samples. The DNA of the CDR3 is TGTGCCAGCTCACCAGCGGAGACCCAGTACTTC. Its protein product is CASSPAETQYF.